Shown below are 16 T cell receptor beta chains from a single sample sequenced in a study of cytomegalovirus exposure and HLA in healthy donors (dated by TCRdb to the late 2010s). Library preparation was by the immunoSEQ multiplex PCR assay. For the multiplex PCR, a mixture combining 60 forward primers for TCR Vbeta segments and 13 reverse primers for TCR Jbeta segments was used. Here the immuneACCESS table is served through TCRdb, limited to in-frame sequences with V and J called. Missing clones are a known gap in these copies; in checked studies unresolved V genes cover under half, and the rest lacks a known reason. The sample yields roughly 200,000 clones; approximately 90% were counted once. The top ten clonotypes cover 1% of the sample. The specimen sequenced was PBMCs. Receptors originate from a woman between 18 and 29 years old in good health and CMV-seronegative.

This clone was found a few times. The J gene is TRBJ1-1, the V gene TRBV4-1; possible D gene TRBD1, 6 bases. V was cut by 6 bases and J by 2 bases, with 10 bases left in between. The germline gives CDR1 MGHRA, CDR2 YSYEKL. This CDR3 region has 13 residues. The CDR3 DNA sequence: TGCGCCAGCAGTCGGACAGCAAACACTGAAGCTTTCTTT. It specifies CASSRTANTEAFF.

CDR3 sequence (DNA): TGCGCCAGCGCCCGGGGGACAGGGGACTCCTACGAGCAGTACTTC. This translates into CASARGTGDSYEQYF. V usage is TRBV5-1 and J usage is TRBJ2-7, with TRBD1 matching over 10 bases. This CDR3 contains 15 residues. Germline V gene data show CDR1 as SGHRS and CDR2 as YFSETQ. Unmatched junction bases numbered 7, after V lost 7 bases and J lost 0 bases.

This clone was observed once. V and J are TRBV29-1 and TRBJ2-5; D possibly corresponds to TRBD2 (6 bases). Germline V gene data show CDR1 as SQVTM and CDR2 as ANQGSEA. Deletions cut 8 bases from V and 9 bases from J, with 16 bases between. The CDR3 consists of 11 residues. The CDR3 region is CSTSLGEAQYF. As DNA, the CDR3 is TGCAGCACTTCCCTCGGGGAGGCCCAGTACTTC.

The rearrangement joins TRBV11-2 to TRBJ2-1; TRBD2 is a possible D gene (6 bases). This CDR3 contains 15 residues. V dropped 5 bases and J dropped 5 bases, with 16 bases sitting between them. Germline V gene data show CDR1 as SGHAT and CDR2 as FQNNGV. CDR3 protein: CASSPRLGLDNEQFF. The CDR3 DNA is TGTGCCAGCAGCCCAAGACTAGGACTTGACAATGAGCAGTTCTTC. Combining the CDR3 with reference TRBV11-2 and TRBJ2-1 gives the whole variable domain EAGVAQSPRYKIIEKRQSVAFWCNPISGHATLYWYQQILGQGPKLLIQFQNNGVVDDSQLPKDRFSAERLKGVDSTLKIQPAKLEDSAVYLCASSPRLGLDNEQFFGPGTRLTVL.

This clone was seen more than once but under ten times. The J gene is TRBJ1-1, the V gene TRBV5-4; D gene uncertain. Germline V gene sequence: CDR1 SGHNT, CDR2 YYREEE (reference sequence). This CDR3 contains 12 residues. The V end was cut by 4 bases, the J end by 0 bases, with 4 bases between. The CDR3 here is CASSPMNTEAFF. In DNA form, the CDR3 reads TGTGCCAGCAGCCCCATGAACACTGAAGCTTTCTTT. The variable domain in full, with the rest retrieved from reference TRBV5-4 and TRBJ1-1, is ETGVTQSPTHLIKTRGQQVTLRCSSQSGHNTVSWYQQALGQGPQFIFQYYREEENGRGNFPPRFSGLQFPNYSSELNVNALELDDSALYLCASSPMNTEAFFGQGTRLTVV.

The gene calls are TRBV6-5 and TRBJ1-1; D perhaps matches TRBD1 (5 bases). V was pared by 5 bases and J by 8 bases, with 18 bases between. CDR1 and CDR2 (germline): MNHEY, SVGAGI. The CDR3 has 14 amino acids. The DNA for the CDR3 is TGTGCCAGCAGTGCCCAGATCGGCGGGGCCGAAGCTTTCTTT. Amino acids: CASSAQIGGAEAFF.

In this sample, this clone turned up once. This chain uses TRBV7-9 with TRBJ1-2; tentatively, D is TRBD1 (6 bases). The CDR3 runs to 14 residues. Trimming took off 5 bases at V and 6 bases at J, with 16 bases between the two ends. Germline CDR1 is SEHNR and CDR2 is FQNEAQ (reference sequence). The CDR3 DNA reads as TGTGCCAGCAGCCCCGGGACACCCAAGAATGGCTACACCTTC. It encodes CASSPGTPKNGYTF.

The chain joins TRBV5-6 to TRBJ1-3; D unresolved. The V gene lost 6 bases and the J gene lost 4 bases, with 17 bases spanning the gap. Germline V lookup: CDR1 SGHDT, CDR2 YYEEEE. CDR3 length: 15 amino acids. The CDR3 nucleotides are TGTGCCAGCACCACGGGGAGCAGAAGCGGAAACACCATATATTTT. Amino acid sequence: CASTTGSRSGNTIYF.

On this clone itself: Other DNA sequences of this sample code for an identical CDR3. V usage is TRBV6-5 and J usage is TRBJ1-1; no clear D gene. Between the trimmed V and J ends, which lost 6 bases and 1 base, there was a span of 9 bases. The CDR3 runs 13 residues. CDR1 and CDR2 (germline): MNHEY, SVGAGI. CDR3 loop: CASRSTGNTEAFF. In DNA, the CDR3 is TGTGCCAGCAGGTCAACCGGGAACACTGAAGCTTTCTTT.

The genes are TRBV4-1 and TRBJ2-5; TRBD1 aligns across 9 bases. CDR1 and CDR2 from the germline V gene are MGHRA and YSYEKL. Losses at the gene ends were 0 bases for V and 7 bases for J; bases not matched to a gene: 6. The CDR3 runs to 15 residues. The CDR3 DNA follows: TGCGCCAGCAGCCAAGATCGGACAGGGGCCCCGACCCAGTACTTC. Protein sequence: CASSQDRTGAPTQYF.

The V and J genes are TRBV18 and TRBJ1-2; 7 nucleotides align to TRBD1. The CDR3 runs 15 residues. The germline CDR1 and CDR2 sequences are KGHSH and LQKENI. V shed 3 bases, J shed 0 bases, and the junction held 4 bases outside the gene matches. CDR3 residues: CASSPDQGANYGYTF. The CDR3 nucleotides read TGTGCCAGCTCACCGGACCAGGGGGCTAACTATGGCTACACCTTC.

The rearrangement uses TRBV4-3 and TRBJ2-7; weak D call: TRBD2 (6 bases). V gave up 0 bases and J gave up 7 bases, with 13 bases separating them. The CDR3 covers 14 residues. Germline V CDR1 and CDR2: LGHNA, YSLEER. The CDR3 DNA follows: TGCGCCAGCAGCCAAGATCCCGGGGGAATGGAGCAGTACTTC. Translated, it gives CASSQDPGGMEQYF.

The chain combines TRBV7-2 with TRBJ2-7; 10 nucleotides align to TRBD1. This CDR3 region has 18 residues. Germline V lookup: CDR1 SGHTA, CDR2 FQGNSA. J lost 2 bases, V lost 3 bases, and 13 bases had no gene match. The CDR3 loop reads CASSFPGGQGYRTYEQYF. The CDR3 DNA reads TGTGCCAGCAGCTTTCCCGGGGGACAGGGGTACCGGACCTACGAGCAGTACTTC.

The genes are TRBV9 and TRBJ1-2; 11 nucleotides line up with TRBD1. V dropped 7 bases and J dropped 4; count of bases not matched to a gene: 6. The CDR3 is 14 residues long. Germline V gene data show CDR1 as SGDLS and CDR2 as YYNGEE. CDR3 bases: TGTGCCAGCGGGGGACAGGGGGGAAGCTATGGCTACACCTTC. This sequence encodes CASGGQGGSYGYTF. The variable domain in full, completed from reference TRBV9 and TRBJ1-2, reads DSGVTQTPKHLITATGQRVTLRCSPRSGDLSVYWYQQSLDQGLQFLIQYYNGEERAKGNILERFSAQQFPDLHSELNLSSLELGDSALYFCASGGQGGSYGYTFGSGTRLTVV.

The J gene is TRBJ1-2, the V gene TRBV13; maybe TRBD1 (6 bases). Trimming removed 3 bases from V and 2 bases from J, with 10 bases in between. Per the germline V gene, CDR1 is PRHDT and CDR2 is FYEKMQ (reference sequence). The CDR3 extends over 14 amino acids. The CDR3 loop reads CASSLARGNYGYTF. CDR3 nucleotides: TGTGCCAGCAGCTTGGCCAGGGGAAACTATGGCTACACCTTC.

V gene TRBV23-1 combines with J gene TRBJ1-2; tentatively, D is TRBD1 (6 bases). TRBV23-1 is classed as an ORF, of uncertain function. The CDR3 has 8 residues. The CDR3 region has the DNA TGCGCACAGGGCGGCTACACCTTC. Translation gives CAQGGYTF.